The 24 T cell receptor beta chains in this list originate from one sample, sequenced in a study of OX40 agonist ivuxolimab in advanced cancers. Produced via immunoSEQ multiplex PCR; TCRdb's table is partial and in-frame only. The sample gives 60,000 to 75,000 clones, 65% to 85% of which show up once; about 1.1% is in the top ten. The specimen comprised CD4+ or CD8+ T cells sorted from blood, sampled in a trial of the OX40 agonist ivuxolimab. The receptors originated from an adult with an advanced solid tumor such as melanoma, head and neck, liver or kidney cancer.

CDR3 amino acids: CASNRLVGDEQFF. CDR3 nucleotides: TGTGCCAGCAACCGACTAGTTGGAGATGAGCAGTTCTTC. This rearrangement joins TRBV2 to TRBJ2-1; weak D call: TRBD2 (6 bases). The length of the CDR3 is 13 residues. CDR1 and CDR2 (germline): SNHLY, FYNNEI. V lost 7 bases and J 8 bases, leaving 15 bases between the germline ends.

The chain uses TRBV6-1 and TRBJ2-1; D uncertain. V shed 0 bases and J shed 9 bases, with 12 bases lying between them. Germline CDR1 and CDR2: MNHNS and SASEGT. This CDR3 has 14 residues. The CDR3 protein is CASSEAERFREQFF. CDR3 in DNA: TGTGCCAGCAGTGAAGCGGAGCGATTCCGTGAGCAGTTCTTC.

CDR3 in amino acids: CASSPRAGASTDTQYF. CDR3 DNA sequence: TGCGCCAGCAGCCCGCGAGCGGGGGCGAGCACAGATACGCAGTATTTT. The V and J genes are TRBV5-1 and TRBJ2-3; 8 positions match TRBD2. The germline gives CDR1 SGHRS, CDR2 YFSETQ. The V and J ends lost 4 bases and 0 bases, in that order; junction bases with no gene match: 7. The CDR3 loop spans 16 amino acids.

This clone was seen only a few times. The chain couples TRBV25-1 to TRBJ1-2; TRBD1 is a possible D gene (6 bases). V was clipped by 6 bases and J by 7 bases, with 12 bases between them. The V gene's germline CDR1 is MGHDK and CDR2 SYGVNS. The CDR3 totals 12 residues. CDR3 DNA sequence: TGTGCCAGCAGCCCGGGGGGCGGTGGCTACACCTTC. It is translated as CASSPGGGGYTF.

The genes are TRBV25-1 and TRBJ1-4, with TRBD1 as a possible D gene (5 bases). The V gene lost 4 bases and the J gene lost 0 bases, with 15 bases spanning the gap. There are 17 residues in the CDR3. The germline V gene has CDR1 MGHDK and CDR2 SYGVNS. Here the CDR3 DNA reads TGTGCCAGCAGTGTCCCAATAGGGGTTGCAACTAATGAAAAACTGTTTTTT. The encoded protein is CASSVPIGVATNEKLFF.

The V call is TRBV19, the J call TRBJ2-1; a possible D gene is TRBD2 (6 bases). Trimming removed 3 bases at V and 7 bases at J, with 13 bases between. The V gene's germline CDR1 is LNHDA and CDR2 SQIVND (reference sequence). This CDR3 has 14 amino acids. CDR3 nucleotides: TGTGCCAGTAGTATGGAATTAGCGGTTAATGAGCAGTTCTTC. It translates to CASSMELAVNEQFF.

The chain couples TRBV28 to TRBJ2-3; D not resolved. Trimming pared 6 bases from V and 5 bases from J, leaving 9 bases between. The V gene's germline CDR1 is MDHEN and CDR2 SYDVKM. CDR3 size: 12 residues. The CDR3 here is CASSLSVDTQYF. The CDR3 coding sequence is TGTGCCAGCAGCCTTTCTGTAGATACGCAGTATTTT. The entire variable domain, with the rest obtained from reference TRBV28 and TRBJ2-3, is as follows: DVKVTQSSRYLVKRTGEKVFLECVQDMDHENMFWYRQDPGLGLRLIYFSYDVKMKEKGDIPEGYSVSREKKERFSLILESASTNQTSMYLCASSLSVDTQYFGPGTRLTVL.

The V gene is TRBV7-8, the J gene TRBJ1-1; TRBD1 agrees at 11 bases. The CDR3 runs 15 residues. Germline lookup yields CDR1 SGHVS and CDR2 FQNEAQ. V shed 5 bases, J shed 5 bases, and the junction held 7 bases outside the gene matches. The CDR3 protein is CASSTGTGGITEAFF. As DNA, the CDR3 is TGTGCCAGCAGCACCGGGACAGGGGGTATAACTGAAGCTTTCTTT. Drawing the rest from reference TRBV7-8 and TRBJ1-1, the complete variable domain is GAGVSQSPRYKVAKRGQDVALRCDPISGHVSLFWYQQALGQGPEFLTYFQNEAQLDKSGLPSDRFFAERPEGSVSTLKIQRTQQEDSAVYLCASSTGTGGITEAFFGQGTRLTVV.

The chain joins TRBV6-1 to TRBJ2-1, with TRBD1 as a possible D gene (5 bases). V was cut by 3 bases and J by 2 bases, with 11 bases left in between. The CDR3 totals 15 residues. Germline V gives CDR1 MNHNS, CDR2 SASEGT. The CDR3 here is CASSDRGTPYNEQFF. The CDR3 region has the DNA TGTGCCAGCAGTGATAGGGGCACTCCCTACAATGAGCAGTTCTTC.

V is TRBV7-2 and J is TRBJ1-1, with D unresolved. CDR1 and CDR2 from the germline V gene are SGHTA and FQGNSA. This CDR3 is 12 amino acids long. V was clipped by 3 bases and J by 5 bases, with 7 bases between them. The CDR3 reads CASSFWDTEAFF. The CDR3 nucleotides read TGTGCCAGCAGCTTCTGGGATACTGAAGCTTTCTTT.

This clone showed up just once. The CDR3 DNA reads as TGTGCCAGCAGCCCCACAAGGAACACCGGGGAGCTGTTTTTT. Translation: CASSPTRNTGELFF. The genes are TRBV7-7 and TRBJ2-2; D is unresolved. V gave up 5 bases and J gave up 1 base, with 8 bases separating them. Germline V gene data show CDR1 as SSHAT and CDR2 as FNYEAQ (reference sequence). This CDR3 region has 14 residues. The variable domain in full, with the rest retrieved from reference TRBV7-7 and TRBJ2-2, is GAGVSQSPRYKVTKRGQDVTLRCDPISSHATLYWYQQALGQGPEFLTYFNYEAQPDKSGLPSDRFSAERPEGSISTLTIQRTEQRDSAMYRCASSPTRNTGELFFGEGSRLTVL.

The rearrangement joins TRBV7-8 to TRBJ2-3, with 7 nucleotides matching TRBD2. Germline assignment: CDR1 SGHVS and CDR2 FQNEAQ. V shed 1 base, J shed 3 bases, and the junction held 7 bases outside the gene matches. The CDR3 runs to 16 residues. CDR3 nucleotide sequence: TGTGCCAGCAGCTTAGTGGGCGGGGGACTGACAGATACGCAGTATTTT. Translation gives CASSLVGGGLTDTQYF. The complete variable domain, with remaining parts taken from reference TRBV7-8 and TRBJ2-3, reads GAGVSQSPRYKVAKRGQDVALRCDPISGHVSLFWYQQALGQGPEFLTYFQNEAQLDKSGLPSDRFFAERPEGSVSTLKIQRTQQEDSAVYLCASSLVGGGLTDTQYFGPGTRLTVL.

Worth noting for this clone: One junction end does not reproduce the germline sequence, and a read error may be involved. Other nucleotide sequences in the sample specify the same CDR3. The V call is TRBV4-2, the J call TRBJ2-3; D is possibly TRBD1 or TRBD2 (5 bases each). CDR1 and CDR2 (germline): LGHNA, YNFKEQ. This CDR3 region has 14 residues. The CDR3 DNA reads as TGTGCCAGCAGCGCCACTAGTACGACAGATACGCAATATTTT. It specifies CASSATSTTDTQYF.

The chain combines TRBV14 with TRBJ2-5, with D maybe TRBD2 (5 bases). Trimming removed 5 bases from V and 1 base from J, with 8 bases in between. Germline V lookup: CDR1 SGHDN, CDR2 FVKESK. The CDR3 spans 13 residues. The CDR3 loop is CASSAGLQETQYF. The CDR3 region has the DNA TGTGCCAGCAGCGCCGGACTCCAAGAGACCCAGTACTTC.

The chain recombines TRBV7-6 with TRBJ1-1; TRBD1 is a possible D gene (6 bases). The germline V and J ends were trimmed by 2 bases and 4 bases, with 8 bases remaining between them. Germline V CDR1 and CDR2: SGHVS, FNYEAQ. The CDR3 sequence is 13 residues long. This CDR3 reads CASSLTGLTEAFF. Written as DNA, the CDR3 is TGTGCCAGCAGCTTAACAGGGCTCACTGAAGCTTTCTTT. The full variable domain, completed using reference TRBV7-6 and TRBJ1-1, is GAGVSQSPRYKVTKRGQDVALRCDPISGHVSLYWYRQALGQGPEFLTYFNYEAQQDKSGLPNDRFSAERPEGSISTLTIQRTEQRDSAMYRCASSLTGLTEAFFGQGTRLTVV.

V gene TRBV27 combines with J gene TRBJ2-7; 14 bases fit TRBD2. V lost 0 bases and J lost 7; bases outside the gene matches: 5. Germline-derived CDR1 and CDR2 are MNHEY and SMNVEV (reference sequence). This CDR3 region has 16 residues. The CDR3 reads CASSLSTSGGEQEQYF. The CDR3 DNA sequence: TGTGCCAGCAGTTTATCGACTAGCGGGGGGGAACAAGAGCAGTACTTC.

The chain joins TRBV27 to TRBJ1-5; no firm D call. Germline V lookup: CDR1 MNHEY, CDR2 SMNVEV (reference sequence). This CDR3 has 16 residues. The germline V and J ends were trimmed by 6 bases and 3 bases, with 18 bases remaining between them. The CDR3 is CASSVGWGDANQPQHF. CDR3 nucleotides: TGTGCCAGCAGCGTCGGTTGGGGTGACGCCAATCAGCCCCAGCATTTT.

CDR3 protein: CASSQVLMLGNEQFF. CDR3 coding DNA: TGTGCCAGCAGTCAGGTCTTGATGTTGGGGAATGAGCAGTTCTTC. V gene TRBV2 combines with J gene TRBJ2-1, with D hard to call. V was trimmed by 5 bases and J by 7 bases, leaving 18 bases between them. The germline V gene encodes CDR1 SNHLY and CDR2 FYNNEI. The CDR3 totals 15 residues. Using reference TRBV2 and TRBJ2-1 for the parts outside the CDR3, the full variable domain is EPEVTQTPSHQVTQMGQEVILRCVPISNHLYFYWYRQILGQKVEFLVSFYNNEISEKSEIFDDQFSVERPDGSNFTLKIRSTKLEDSAMYFCASSQVLMLGNEQFFGPGTRLTVL.

The sample holds a few counts of this clone. The V and J genes are TRBV5-6 and TRBJ1-2, with 9 bases fitting TRBD1. After removal of 4 bases from V and 7 bases from J, the junction contained 17 bases not matched to a gene. The CDR3 has 17 residues. Germline values: CDR1 SGHDT, CDR2 YYEEEE. CDR3: CASSPEKRNRGLSGYTF. The CDR3 DNA is TGTGCCAGCAGCCCTGAAAAAAGAAACAGGGGGCTAAGTGGCTACACCTTC.

This chain connects TRBV30 to TRBJ2-6; D call uncertain. Germline V gene sequence: CDR1 GTSNPN, CDR2 SVGIG (reference sequence). This CDR3 comprises 16 residues. The V gene lost 2 bases and the J gene lost 0 bases, with 11 bases spanning the gap. CDR3 region: CAWSQTRFSGANVLTF. CDR3 in DNA: TGTGCCTGGAGTCAAACACGATTCTCTGGGGCCAACGTCCTGACTTTC.

This chain uses TRBV28 with TRBJ2-5; D may correspond to TRBD1 or TRBD2 (6 bases each). CDR1 and CDR2 from the germline V gene are MDHEN and SYDVKM. V lost 6 bases and J 1 base, leaving 12 bases between the germline ends. The CDR3 spans 14 residues. CDR3 nucleotides: TGTGCCAGCAGAGTGGGGGGCTCCCAAGAGACCCAGTACTTC. This translates into CASRVGGSQETQYF.

The CDR3 DNA is TGTGCCAGTAGACAGACAGGGGTAGGGAGCACAGATACGCAGTATTTT. Translated: CASRQTGVGSTDTQYF. This chain links TRBV19 with TRBJ2-3, with TRBD1 matching 8 bases. The length of the CDR3 is 16 residues. Germline loops: CDR1 LNHDA, CDR2 SQIVND (reference sequence). The junction had 8 bases not matched to a gene; V was cut back by 6 bases and J by 0 bases.

The CDR3 nucleotides read TGTGCCAGCTCACCATGGGCAGGGGAGGCTCCTTCACCCCTCCACTTT. Translated, it gives CASSPWAGEAPSPLHF. The V gene is TRBV18, the J gene TRBJ1-6, with D perhaps TRBD1 (6 bases). Germline CDR1 and CDR2: KGHSH and LQKENI. The ends were cut back, 2 bases at V and 9 bases at J, with 17 bases in the middle. The CDR3 runs 16 residues.

The chain joins TRBV11-2 to TRBJ2-5, with 8 bases matching TRBD2. Germline values: CDR1 SGHAT, CDR2 FQNNGV. V trimming: 5 bases; J trimming: 5 bases; junction bases outside the gene matches: 4. The CDR3 is 13 amino acids. The CDR3 bases are TGTGCCAGCAGCCGGACTAGCCGGGAGACCCAGTACTTC. Amino acid sequence: CASSRTSRETQYF.